One sample yielded the 10 T cell receptor beta chains listed below, sequenced in a study of response to subunit inactivated influenza vaccine. MiXCR, run by TCRdb on the RT-PCR reads, gives a single entry per CDR3 protein. The sample consists of about 520,000 distinct CDR3 sequences, around 7.9% of them appearing once. The sample here was PBMCs from blood, taken roughly 24 months after vaccination. These receptor sequences come from a man aged 50 to 69 who received an inactivated influenza vaccine.

In this sample, this clonotype turned up many times. The chain recombines TRBV7-8 with TRBJ1-4; perhaps TRBD1 as D (6 bases). V dropped 5 bases and J dropped 8 bases, with 15 bases sitting between them. Germline V gene sequence: CDR1 SGHVS, CDR2 FQNEAQ. The CDR3 extends over 14 amino acids. The CDR3 DNA reads TGTGCCAGCAGCGCGCGGGACAACAGAGAAAAACTGTTTTTT. Translated: CASSARDNREKLFF.

The rearrangement joins TRBV3-1 to TRBJ2-3; 9 bases match TRBD2. CDR3 length: 20 amino acids. J gave up 1 base and V 0 bases, and 14 bases lay outside the gene matches. The germline gives CDR1 LGHDT, CDR2 YNNKEL (reference sequence). The CDR3 DNA reads TGTGCCAGCAGCCAAGATCGGGGGCTAGCGGGGTCTCCCCGCACAGATACGCAGTATTTT. This encodes CASSQDRGLAGSPRTDTQYF.

The rearrangement uses TRBV4-2 and TRBJ2-1; D may be TRBD1 (6 bases). Per the germline V gene, CDR1 is LGHNA and CDR2 is YNFKEQ. V was clipped by 2 bases and J by 8 bases, with 7 bases between them. The CDR3 contains 12 residues. CDR3 amino acids: CASSQTGYEQFF. CDR3 sequence (DNA): TGTGCCAGCAGCCAAACAGGGTATGAGCAGTTCTTC.

This clonotype occurred a few times. V gene TRBV4-2 combines with J gene TRBJ2-2; the match to TRBD2 covers 8 bases. Trimming removed 0 bases from V and 4 bases from J; junction bases left unmatched: 16. The germline V gene has CDR1 LGHNA and CDR2 YNFKEQ. The CDR3 contains 20 residues. The CDR3 protein is CASSQDPRKRGRFRTGELFF. The CDR3 region has the DNA TGTGCCAGCAGCCAAGACCCTAGGAAGCGGGGGAGATTTCGCACCGGGGAGCTGTTTTTT.

The sample holds a few counts of this clonotype. The chain uses TRBV15 and TRBJ1-5; TRBD1 is a possible D gene (5 bases). The germline gives CDR1 LNHNV, CDR2 YYDKDF (reference sequence). This CDR3 is built from 13 residues. With 3 bases removed from V and 5 bases from J, the gap between germline ends came to 8 bases. The DNA of the CDR3 is TGTGCCACCAGCAGGGACAAATATCAGCCCCAGCATTTT. Translated, it gives CATSRDKYQPQHF. The full variable domain, its missing parts supplied by reference TRBV15 and TRBJ1-5, is DAMVIQNPRYQVTQFGKPVTLSCSQTLNHNVMYWYQQKSSQAPKLLFHYYDKDFNNEADTPDNFQSRRPNTSFCFLDIRSPGLGDTAMYLCATSRDKYQPQHFGDGTRLSIL.

This clonotype was seen more than once but under ten times. The chain links TRBV24-1 to TRBJ2-1; D possibly matches TRBD1 or TRBD2 (5 bases each). Trimming took 3 bases from V and 4 from J, leaving 15 bases between them. Germline V gene data show CDR1 as KGHDR and CDR2 as SFDVKD. The CDR3 contains 16 residues. This chain's CDR3 is CATSDVRDAGYNEQFF. CDR3 bases: TGTGCCACCAGTGATGTACGGGACGCCGGGTACAATGAGCAGTTCTTC.

This clonotype has ten or more counts. This chain connects TRBV7-2 to TRBJ1-1; no clear D. Germline V lookup: CDR1 SGHTA, CDR2 FQGNSA. The CDR3 totals 14 residues. V was pared by 5 bases and J by 4 bases, with 14 bases between. As DNA, the CDR3 is TGTGCCAGCAGCCCAAGTGGTGGCGGCACTGAAGCTTTCTTT. This encodes CASSPSGGGTEAFF.

This clonotype was detected many times. This sequence joins TRBV6-1 and TRBJ1-5; the match to TRBD1 covers 7 bases. This CDR3 comprises 14 residues. V lost 6 bases and J lost 6; bases outside the gene matches: 8. The germline CDR1 and CDR2 sequences are MNHNS and SASEGT. Here the CDR3 reads CASSRQGVGQPQHF. CDR3 nucleotide sequence: TGTGCCAGCAGCCGACAGGGAGTAGGTCAGCCCCAGCATTTT.

The CDR3 protein is CASSFASGSFSTDTQYF. CDR3 bases: TGTGCCAGCAGTTTTGCTAGCGGGAGCTTCAGCACAGATACGCAGTATTTT. The chain uses TRBV12-3 or TRBV12-4 and TRBJ2-3; 10 nucleotides match TRBD2. V shed 3 bases and J 0 bases; nucleotides not matched to a gene: 6. This CDR3 region has 17 residues.

This clonotype was picked up a small number of times. V gene TRBV29-1 combines with J gene TRBJ2-7; the D is unclear. The CDR3 runs 13 residues. Trimming removed 4 bases from V and 2 bases from J, with 12 bases in between. Germline values: CDR1 SQVTM, CDR2 ANQGSEA. The CDR3 coding sequence is TGCAGCGTTGCTCCCCAAAACACCTACGAGCAGTACTTC. Protein: CSVAPQNTYEQYF.